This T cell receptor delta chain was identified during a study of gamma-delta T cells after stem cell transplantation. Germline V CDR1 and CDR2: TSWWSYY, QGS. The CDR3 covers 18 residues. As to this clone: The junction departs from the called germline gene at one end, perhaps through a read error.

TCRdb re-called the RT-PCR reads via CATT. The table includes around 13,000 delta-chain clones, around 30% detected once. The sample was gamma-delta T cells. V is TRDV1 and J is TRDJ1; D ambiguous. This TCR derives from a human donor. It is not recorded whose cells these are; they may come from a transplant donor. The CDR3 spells CALGGPLRATPNTDKPIF. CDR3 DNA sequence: TGTGCTCTTGGGGGTCCGCTCCGGGCGACACCCAACACCGATAAACCCATCTTT.